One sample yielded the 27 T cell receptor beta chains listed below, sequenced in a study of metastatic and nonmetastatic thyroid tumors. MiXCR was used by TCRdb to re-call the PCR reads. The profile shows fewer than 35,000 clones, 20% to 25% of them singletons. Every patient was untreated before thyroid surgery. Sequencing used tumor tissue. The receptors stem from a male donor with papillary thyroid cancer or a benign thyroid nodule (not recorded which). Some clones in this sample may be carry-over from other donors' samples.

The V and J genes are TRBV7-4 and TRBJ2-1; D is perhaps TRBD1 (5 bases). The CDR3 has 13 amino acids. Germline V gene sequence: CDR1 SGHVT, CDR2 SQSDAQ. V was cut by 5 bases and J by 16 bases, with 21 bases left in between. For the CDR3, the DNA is TGTGCCAGCAGCACCCCCGACCAGGGCGTCGAATTCTTC. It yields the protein CASSTPDQGVEFF.

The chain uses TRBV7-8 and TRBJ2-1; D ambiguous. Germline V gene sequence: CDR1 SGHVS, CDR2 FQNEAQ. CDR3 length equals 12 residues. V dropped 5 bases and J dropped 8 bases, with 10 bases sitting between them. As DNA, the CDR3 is TGTGCCAGCAGCGTAGGGATGGATGAGCAGTTCTTC. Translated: CASSVGMDEQFF.

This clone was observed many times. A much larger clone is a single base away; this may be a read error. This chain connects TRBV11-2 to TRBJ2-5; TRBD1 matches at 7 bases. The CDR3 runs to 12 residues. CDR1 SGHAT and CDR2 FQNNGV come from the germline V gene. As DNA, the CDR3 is TGTGCCAGCAGCTTACAGGGGGAGATCCAGTACTTC. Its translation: CASSLQGEIQYF.

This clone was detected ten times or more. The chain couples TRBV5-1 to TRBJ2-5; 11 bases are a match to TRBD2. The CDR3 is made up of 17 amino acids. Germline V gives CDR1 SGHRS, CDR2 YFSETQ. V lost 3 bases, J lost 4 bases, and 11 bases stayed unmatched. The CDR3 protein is CASSSSQTGLAVETQYF. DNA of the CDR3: TGCGCCAGCAGCTCGTCCCAAACGGGACTAGCGGTAGAGACCCAGTACTTC.

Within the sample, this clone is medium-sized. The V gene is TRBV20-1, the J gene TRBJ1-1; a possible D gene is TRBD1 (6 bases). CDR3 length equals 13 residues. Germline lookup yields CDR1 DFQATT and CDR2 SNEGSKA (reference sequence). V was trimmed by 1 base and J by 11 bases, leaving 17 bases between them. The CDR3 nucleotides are TGCAGTGCTAGAGGGGACCCCTCGCAGGGGGCTTTCTTT. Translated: CSARGDPSQGAFF.

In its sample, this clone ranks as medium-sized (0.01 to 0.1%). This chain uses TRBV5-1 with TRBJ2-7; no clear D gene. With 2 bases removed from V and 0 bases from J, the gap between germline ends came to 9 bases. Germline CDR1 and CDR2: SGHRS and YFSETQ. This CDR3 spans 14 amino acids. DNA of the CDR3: TGCGCCAGCAGCTTAGGCTCTAGCTCCTACGAGCAGTACTTC. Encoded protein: CASSLGSSSYEQYF.

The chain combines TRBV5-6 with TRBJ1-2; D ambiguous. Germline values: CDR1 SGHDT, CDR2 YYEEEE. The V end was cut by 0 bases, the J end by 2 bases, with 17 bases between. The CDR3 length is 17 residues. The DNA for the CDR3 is TGTGCCAGCAGCTTGGATTCGAAAAAGGGTCAAAACTATGGCTACACCTTC. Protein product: CASSLDSKKGQNYGYTF.

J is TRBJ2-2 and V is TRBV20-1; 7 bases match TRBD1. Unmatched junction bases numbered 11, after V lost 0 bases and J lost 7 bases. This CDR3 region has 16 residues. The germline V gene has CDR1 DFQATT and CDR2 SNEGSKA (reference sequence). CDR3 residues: CSARDTQTGTDGELFF. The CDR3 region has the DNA TGCAGTGCTAGAGATACCCAGACAGGGACAGACGGGGAGCTGTTTTTT.

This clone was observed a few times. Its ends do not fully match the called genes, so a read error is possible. The CDR3 loop reads CASSLDLNSSGANVMTF. DNA of the CDR3: TGTGCTAGCAGTTTAGATCTTAATTCCTCTGGGGCCAACGTCATGACTTTC. J is TRBJ2-6 and V is TRBV28, with TRBD1 as a possible D gene (5 bases). Germline CDR1 and CDR2: MDHEN and SYDVKM. CDR3 length: 17 amino acids.

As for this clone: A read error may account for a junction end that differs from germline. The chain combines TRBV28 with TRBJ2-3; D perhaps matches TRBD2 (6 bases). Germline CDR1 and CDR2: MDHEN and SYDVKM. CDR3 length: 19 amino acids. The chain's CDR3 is CASSFSPLSGEISTDMQYF. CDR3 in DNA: TGTGCCAGCAGTTTTTCCCCTCTATCGGGAGAAATTAGCACAGATATGCAGTATTTT.

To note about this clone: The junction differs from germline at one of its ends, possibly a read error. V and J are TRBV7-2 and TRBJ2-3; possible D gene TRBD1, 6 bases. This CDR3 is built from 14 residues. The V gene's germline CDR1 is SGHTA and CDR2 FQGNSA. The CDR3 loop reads CSSSFIRDTDTQYF. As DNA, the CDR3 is TGTTCCAGCAGCTTTATTCGGGACACGGATACGCAGTATTTT. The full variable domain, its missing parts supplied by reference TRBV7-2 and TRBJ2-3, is GAGVSQSPSNKVTEKGKDVELRCDPISGHTALYWYRQSLGQGLEFLIYFQGNSAPDKSGLPSDRFSAERTGGSVSTLTIQRTQQEDSAVYLCSSSFIRDTDTQYFGPGTRLTVL.

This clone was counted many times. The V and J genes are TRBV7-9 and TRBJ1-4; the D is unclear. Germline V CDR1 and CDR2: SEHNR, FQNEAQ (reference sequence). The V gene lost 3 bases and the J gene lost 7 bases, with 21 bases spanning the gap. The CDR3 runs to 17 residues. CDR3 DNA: TGTGCCAGCAGCTTCGAATTCCTCACTTCCAGAGGTGAAAAACTGTTTTTT. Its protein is CASSFEFLTSRGEKLFF. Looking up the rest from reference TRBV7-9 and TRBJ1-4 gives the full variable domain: DTGVSQNPRHKITKRGQNVTFRCDPISEHNRLYWYRQTLGQGPEFLTYFQNEAQLEKSRLLSDRFSAERPKGSFSTLEIQRTEQGDSAMYLCASSFEFLTSRGEKLFFGSGTQLSVL.

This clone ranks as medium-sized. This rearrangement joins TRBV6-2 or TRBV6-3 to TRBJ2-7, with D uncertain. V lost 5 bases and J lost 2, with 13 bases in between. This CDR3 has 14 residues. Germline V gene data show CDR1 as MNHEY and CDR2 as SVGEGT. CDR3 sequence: CASSSRVGTYEQYF. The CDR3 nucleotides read TGTGCCAGCAGTAGCCGGGTTGGGACCTACGAGCAGTACTTC.

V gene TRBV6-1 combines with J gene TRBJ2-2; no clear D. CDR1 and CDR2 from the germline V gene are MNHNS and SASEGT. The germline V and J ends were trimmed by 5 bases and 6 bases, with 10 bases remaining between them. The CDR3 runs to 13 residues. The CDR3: CASSSRSAGELFF. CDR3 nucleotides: TGTGCCAGCAGTTCAAGATCGGCCGGGGAGCTGTTTTTT.

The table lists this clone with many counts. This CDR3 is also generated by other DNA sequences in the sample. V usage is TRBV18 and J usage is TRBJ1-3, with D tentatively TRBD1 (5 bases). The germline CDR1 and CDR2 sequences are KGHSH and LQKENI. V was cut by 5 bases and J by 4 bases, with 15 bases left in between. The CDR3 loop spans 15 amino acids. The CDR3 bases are TGTGCCAGCTCAGCGGGGACGGCCCAGGGAAACACCATATATTTT. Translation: CASSAGTAQGNTIYF.

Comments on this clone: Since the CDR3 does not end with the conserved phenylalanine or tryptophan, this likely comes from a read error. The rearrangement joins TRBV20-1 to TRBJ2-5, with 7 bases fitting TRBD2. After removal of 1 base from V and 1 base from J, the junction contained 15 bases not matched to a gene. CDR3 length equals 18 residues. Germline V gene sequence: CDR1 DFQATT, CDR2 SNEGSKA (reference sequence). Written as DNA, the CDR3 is TGCAGTGCTAGAGTTCGGAGGGAGGGAGTACGGCCCCAAGAGACCCAGTACTCC. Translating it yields CSARVRREGVRPQETQYS.

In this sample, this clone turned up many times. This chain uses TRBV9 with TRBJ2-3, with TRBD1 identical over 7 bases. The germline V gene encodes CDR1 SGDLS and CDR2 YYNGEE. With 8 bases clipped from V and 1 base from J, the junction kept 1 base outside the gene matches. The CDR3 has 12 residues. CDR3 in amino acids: CARGQRTDTQYF. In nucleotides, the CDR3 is TGTGCCAGGGGACAGCGCACAGATACGCAGTATTTT.

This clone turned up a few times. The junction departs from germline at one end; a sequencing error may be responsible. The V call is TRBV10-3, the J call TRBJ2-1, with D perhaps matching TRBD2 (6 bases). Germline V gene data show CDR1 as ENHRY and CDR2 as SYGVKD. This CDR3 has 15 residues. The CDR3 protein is CVISVFGGWINEQFF. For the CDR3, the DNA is TGTGTCATCAGTGTTTTCGGGGGATGGATCAATGAGCAGTTCTTC.

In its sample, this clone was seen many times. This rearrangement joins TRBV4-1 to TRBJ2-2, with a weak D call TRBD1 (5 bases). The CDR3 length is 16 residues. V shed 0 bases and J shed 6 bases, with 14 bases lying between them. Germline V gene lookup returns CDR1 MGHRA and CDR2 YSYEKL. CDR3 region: CASSQDWQGVPGELFF. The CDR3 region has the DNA TGCGCCAGCAGCCAAGATTGGCAGGGCGTCCCCGGGGAGCTGTTTTTT.

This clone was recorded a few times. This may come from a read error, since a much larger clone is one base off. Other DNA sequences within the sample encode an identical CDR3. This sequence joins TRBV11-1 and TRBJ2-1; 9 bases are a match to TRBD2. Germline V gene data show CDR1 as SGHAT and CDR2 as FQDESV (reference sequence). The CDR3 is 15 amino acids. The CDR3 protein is CARSYLAGLRNEQFF. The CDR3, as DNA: TGTGCCCGCAGCTATCTAGCGGGGCTCCGTAATGAGCAGTTCTTC.

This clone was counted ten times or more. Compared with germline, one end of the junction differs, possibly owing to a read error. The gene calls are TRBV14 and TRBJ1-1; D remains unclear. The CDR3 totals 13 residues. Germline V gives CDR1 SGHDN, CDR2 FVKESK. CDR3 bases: TGTGCCAGCAGCCAGGGGTTGAACACTGAAGTTTTCTTT. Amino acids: CASSQGLNTEVFF.

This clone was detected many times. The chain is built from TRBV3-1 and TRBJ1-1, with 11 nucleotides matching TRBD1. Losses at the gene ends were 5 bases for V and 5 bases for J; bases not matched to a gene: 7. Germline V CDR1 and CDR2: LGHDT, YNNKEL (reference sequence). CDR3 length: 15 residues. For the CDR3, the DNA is TGTGCCAGCAGCAAACTGGGACAGGGGGTTACTGAAGCTTTCTTT. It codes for CASSKLGQGVTEAFF.

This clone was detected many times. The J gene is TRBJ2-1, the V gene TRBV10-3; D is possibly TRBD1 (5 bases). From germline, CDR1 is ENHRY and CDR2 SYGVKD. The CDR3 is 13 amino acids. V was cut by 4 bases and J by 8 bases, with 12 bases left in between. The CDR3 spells CAISGQGYHEQFF. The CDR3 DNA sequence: TGTGCCATCAGTGGCCAGGGTTATCATGAGCAGTTCTTC.

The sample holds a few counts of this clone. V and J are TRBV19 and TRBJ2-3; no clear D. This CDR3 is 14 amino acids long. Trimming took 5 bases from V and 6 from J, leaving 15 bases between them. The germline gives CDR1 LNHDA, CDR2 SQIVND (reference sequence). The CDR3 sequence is CASSSRTLKDTQYF. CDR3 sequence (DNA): TGTGCCAGTAGTTCCAGAACATTAAAGGATACGCAGTATTTT.

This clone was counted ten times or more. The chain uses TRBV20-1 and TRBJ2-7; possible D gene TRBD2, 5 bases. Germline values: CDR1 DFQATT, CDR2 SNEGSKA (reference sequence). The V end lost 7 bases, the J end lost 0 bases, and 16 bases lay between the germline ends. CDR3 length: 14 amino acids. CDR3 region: CSVRQLGVSYEQYF. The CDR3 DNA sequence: TGCAGTGTTCGCCAGCTCGGGGTCTCCTACGAGCAGTACTTC.

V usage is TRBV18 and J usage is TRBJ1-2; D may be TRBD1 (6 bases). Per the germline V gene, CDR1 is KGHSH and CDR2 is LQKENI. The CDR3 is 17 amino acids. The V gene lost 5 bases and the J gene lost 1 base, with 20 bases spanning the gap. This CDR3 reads CASSAQGTNSINYGYTF. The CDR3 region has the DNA TGTGCCAGCTCAGCCCAGGGGACCAATAGTATTAACTATGGCTACACCTTC.

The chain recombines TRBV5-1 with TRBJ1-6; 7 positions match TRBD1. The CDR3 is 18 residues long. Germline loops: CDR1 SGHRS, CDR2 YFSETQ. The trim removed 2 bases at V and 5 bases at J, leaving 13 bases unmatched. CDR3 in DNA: TGCGCCAGCAGCTTCGGGACAGCCCTACTCGGAGATAATTCACCCCTCCACTTT. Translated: CASSFGTALLGDNSPLHF.